One and the same sample provided the 3 T cell receptor beta chains below, sequenced in a study of blood T cells in healthy people across ages. Using a J-beta primer mix together with a sample-barcoded 5' primer, a second PCR was run for roughly 7 to 12 cycles. TCRdb reprocessed the 5' RACE reads with MiXCR, giving one entry per CDR3 protein. The sample has 550,000 to 700,000 distinct CDR3 sequences, 25% to 30% seen once. The sequencing sample was made of blood. Receptors were obtained from a woman aged 70-85 years in good health.

The CDR3 loop is CSVGQGEQFF. The CDR3 bases are TGCAGCGTTGGACAGGGAGAGCAGTTCTTC. The chain joins TRBV29-1 to TRBJ2-1; 7 bases are shared with TRBD1. Germline V gene data show CDR1 as SQVTM and CDR2 as ANQGSEA. The CDR3 has 10 amino acids. With 4 bases clipped from V and 10 bases from J, the junction kept 1 base outside the gene matches.

This chain connects TRBV10-3 to TRBJ1-1; D is unclear. V shed 7 bases and J shed 4 bases, with 16 bases lying between them. The CDR3 runs 14 residues. CDR1 is ENHRY and CDR2 is SYGVKD in the germline V gene. The CDR3 reads CAINSQERSTEAFF. For the CDR3, the DNA is TGTGCCATCAATAGCCAGGAGAGATCCACTGAAGCTTTCTTT.

This clonotype was seen many times. The DNA is omitted, as the CDR3 cannot be located on it reliably, and the CDR3 follows TCRdb's listing. The chain links TRBV6-1 to TRBJ2-4; the DNA was not used to check the table's D call, TRBD2. Ends included, the CDR3 has 11 residues. Germline lookup yields CDR1 MNHNS and CDR2 SASEGT. CDR3 residues: CASSVGAGADF.